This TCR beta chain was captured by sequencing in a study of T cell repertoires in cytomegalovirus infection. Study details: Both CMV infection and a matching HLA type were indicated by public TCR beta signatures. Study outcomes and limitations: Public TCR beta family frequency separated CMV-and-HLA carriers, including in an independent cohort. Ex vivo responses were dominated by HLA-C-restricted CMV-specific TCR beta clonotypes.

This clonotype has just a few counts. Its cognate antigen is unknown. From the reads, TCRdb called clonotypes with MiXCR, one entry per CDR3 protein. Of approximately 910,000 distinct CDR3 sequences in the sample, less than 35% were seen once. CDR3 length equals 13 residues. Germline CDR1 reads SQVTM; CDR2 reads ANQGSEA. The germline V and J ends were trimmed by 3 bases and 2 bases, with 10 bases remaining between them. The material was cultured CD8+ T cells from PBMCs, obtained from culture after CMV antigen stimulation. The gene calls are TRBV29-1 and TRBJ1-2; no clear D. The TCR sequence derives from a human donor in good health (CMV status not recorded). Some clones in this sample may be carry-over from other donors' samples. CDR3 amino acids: CSVESGENYGYTF. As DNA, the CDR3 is TGCAGCGTTGAGTCGGGTGAAAACTATGGCTACACCTTC. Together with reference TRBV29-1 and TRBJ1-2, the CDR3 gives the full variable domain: SAVISQKPSRDICQRGTSLTIQCQVDSQVTMMFWYRQQPGQSLTLIATANQGSEATYESGFVIDKFPISRPNLTFSTLTVSNMSPEDSSIYLCSVESGENYGYTFGSGTRLTVV.